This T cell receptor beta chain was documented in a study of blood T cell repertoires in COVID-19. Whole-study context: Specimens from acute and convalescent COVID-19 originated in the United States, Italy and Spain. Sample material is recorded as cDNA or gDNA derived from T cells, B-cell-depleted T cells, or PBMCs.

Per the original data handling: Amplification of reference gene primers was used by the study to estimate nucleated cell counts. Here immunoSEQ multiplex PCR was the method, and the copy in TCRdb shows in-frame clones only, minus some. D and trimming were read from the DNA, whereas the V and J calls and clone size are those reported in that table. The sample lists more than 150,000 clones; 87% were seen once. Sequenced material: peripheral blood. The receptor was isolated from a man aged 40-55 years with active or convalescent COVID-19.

The CDR3 nucleotides are TGTGCCAGCAGCTTAGTTAGCGGGGCAACTAATGAAAAACTGTTTTTT. As protein: CASSLVSGATNEKLFF. The chain carries TRBV7-9 and TRBJ1-4; the D is unclear. CDR3 length equals 16 residues. V dropped 1 base and J dropped 0 bases, with 9 bases sitting between them. Germline V gives CDR1 SEHNR, CDR2 FQNEAQ (reference sequence).